These 25 T cell receptor beta chains share one sample of origin, sequenced in a study of radiation and T cells in renal cell carcinoma. Noted time point: blood 4 weeks post-SBRT, at nephrectomy. Treatment given: 15 Gy SBRT to primary tumor, nephrectomy 4 weeks later. The repertoire was sequenced with immunoSEQ multiplex PCR; TCRdb's copy has only in-frame clones and lacks some. The sample has roughly 160,000 clones, about nine tenths seen once. Specimen: blood, collected from a patient whose treatment included radiotherapy and nephrectomy. Every receptor here comes from a woman in her fifties or sixties with renal cell carcinoma.

CDR3 DNA sequence: TGTGCCAGCAGCTTAAGCGGGAGCTTCCAAGAGACCCAGTACTTC. Protein: CASSLSGSFQETQYF. The chain joins TRBV7-9 to TRBJ2-5; 8 bases fit TRBD2. This CDR3 is 15 amino acids long. Germline V gene sequence: CDR1 SEHNR, CDR2 FQNEAQ (reference sequence). V lost 2 bases and J lost 1; bases outside the gene matches: 3.

V gene TRBV14 combines with J gene TRBJ1-1; 9 bases are shared with TRBD1. V shed 3 bases and J 1 base; nucleotides not matched to a gene: 6. This CDR3 region has 16 residues. Germline V CDR1 and CDR2: SGHDN, FVKESK. The CDR3 region is CASSHPRTGENTEAFF. Written as DNA, the CDR3 is TGTGCCAGCAGCCACCCTAGGACAGGGGAGAACACTGAAGCTTTCTTT.

The gene calls are TRBV7-2 and TRBJ1-1, with D maybe TRBD1 (5 bases). V was pared by 6 bases and J by 1 base, with 12 bases between. The CDR3 has 14 residues. Germline V gene lookup returns CDR1 SGHTA and CDR2 FQGNSA. Written as DNA, the CDR3 is TGTGCCAGCAGAGGAGGGACTAAGAACACTGAAGCTTTCTTT. This gives the protein CASRGGTKNTEAFF. Based on the CDR3 plus reference TRBV7-2 and TRBJ1-1, the full variable domain is GAGVSQSPSNKVTEKGKDVELRCDPISGHTALYWYRQSLGQGLEFLIYFQGNSAPDKSGLPSDRFSAERTGGSVSTLTIQRTQQEDSAVYLCASRGGTKNTEAFFGQGTRLTVV.

The J gene is TRBJ1-1, the V gene TRBV6-5; weak D call: TRBD1 (5 bases). CDR1 MNHEY and CDR2 SVGAGI come from the germline V gene. This CDR3 region has 11 residues. Trimming took 9 bases from V and 1 from J, leaving 6 bases between them. The CDR3 loop reads CASTGNTEAFF. CDR3 bases: TGTGCCAGTACAGGGAACACTGAAGCTTTCTTT.

The chain couples TRBV19 to TRBJ1-5; 8 nucleotides match TRBD1. Germline values: CDR1 LNHDA, CDR2 SQIVND (reference sequence). With 6 bases clipped from V and 2 bases from J, the junction kept 3 bases outside the gene matches. CDR3 length: 14 amino acids. The CDR3 coding sequence is TGTGCCAGTAGCGTACAGGGGGGCAATCAGCCCCAGCATTTT. It encodes CASSVQGGNQPQHF.

The chain uses TRBV7-2 and TRBJ1-6, with TRBD1 identical over 7 bases. Germline values: CDR1 SGHTA, CDR2 FQGNSA. The CDR3 is 15 amino acids. V shed 5 bases and J 5 bases; nucleotides not matched to a gene: 6. CDR3 protein: CASSPTQGDNSPLHF. Here the CDR3 DNA reads TGTGCCAGCAGCCCAACCCAGGGGGATAATTCACCCCTCCACTTT.

The J gene is TRBJ2-7, the V gene TRBV7-9; TRBD1 matches at 11 bases. The J segment lost 5 bases and the V segment lost 1 base, leaving 4 bases of the junction unmatched. The CDR3 runs to 15 residues. CDR1 and CDR2 from the germline V gene are SEHNR and FQNEAQ (reference sequence). CDR3 sequence: CASSLEGQGADEQYF. Written as DNA, the CDR3 is TGTGCCAGCAGCTTAGAAGGACAGGGGGCCGACGAGCAGTACTTC.

This clone has only one observation. The chain has TRBV6-4 and TRBJ1-2; tentative D call: TRBD1 (6 bases). Germline V gene lookup returns CDR1 MRHNA and CDR2 SNTAGT. The CDR3 totals 16 residues. Between the trimmed V and J ends, which lost 0 bases and 2 bases, there was a span of 13 bases. The CDR3 is CASSDSAGVPNYGYTF. CDR3 sequence (DNA): TGTGCCAGCAGTGACTCGGCAGGGGTTCCCAACTATGGCTACACCTTC.

J is TRBJ2-3 and V is TRBV7-9, with D unresolved. Germline CDR1 is SEHNR and CDR2 is FQNEAQ (reference sequence). The V and J ends lost 0 bases and 4 bases respectively, with 8 bases between them. The CDR3 sequence is 14 residues long. CDR3 DNA: TGTGCCAGCAGCTTAGCGGTCGCCTCAGATACGCAGTATTTT. Translation: CASSLAVASDTQYF.

The sample holds a few counts of this clone. For the CDR3, the DNA is TGTGCCAGCAGCACGGATACCACCGGGGAGCTGTTTTTT. The encoded protein is CASSTDTTGELFF. The chain uses TRBV13 and TRBJ2-2; unclear D gene. The CDR3 consists of 13 residues. V was clipped by 5 bases and J by 4 bases, with 8 bases between them. Germline values: CDR1 PRHDT, CDR2 FYEKMQ (reference sequence).

This clone was counted once. This chain connects TRBV5-1 to TRBJ2-5; 8 bases line up with TRBD1. The CDR3 extends over 15 amino acids. Germline V gene sequence: CDR1 SGHRS, CDR2 YFSETQ. V lost 4 bases, J lost 2 bases, and 7 bases stayed unmatched. CDR3 coding DNA: TGCGCCAGCAGCGAATCCGGGACAGGACAAGAGACCCAGTACTTC. It codes for CASSESGTGQETQYF.

This chain uses TRBV5-6 with TRBJ2-7; the D gene is possibly TRBD1 (6 bases). The CDR3 totals 12 residues. Trimming cost V 6 bases and J 3 bases, with 10 bases left between them. CDR1 SGHDT and CDR2 YYEEEE come from the germline V gene. The CDR3 loop reads CASKDRNYEQYF. CDR3 sequence (DNA): TGTGCCAGCAAGGACAGAAACTACGAGCAGTACTTC. The variable domain in full, completed from reference TRBV5-6 and TRBJ2-7, reads DAGVTQSPTHLIKTRGQQVTLRCSPKSGHDTVSWYQQALGQGPQFIFQYYEEEERQRGNFPDRFSGHQFPNYSSELNVNALLLGDSALYLCASKDRNYEQYFGPGTRLTVT.

The genes are TRBV9 and TRBJ2-5; tentatively, D is TRBD1 (6 bases). V was shortened by 2 bases and J by 0 bases, with 11 bases between the two germline ends. There are 15 residues in the CDR3. The germline V gene encodes CDR1 SGDLS and CDR2 YYNGEE. The CDR3 DNA follows: TGTGCCAGCAGCGTCCTCGGACAGCACCAAGAGACCCAGTACTTC. Encoded protein: CASSVLGQHQETQYF.

V usage is TRBV15 and J usage is TRBJ1-1, with no clear D. V was trimmed by 1 base and J by 0 bases, leaving 18 bases between them. The CDR3 is 18 residues long. The germline gives CDR1 LNHNV, CDR2 YYDKDF (reference sequence). CDR3 bases: TGTGCCACCAGCAGAGGAATCCGACGGCGCGGGCTGAACACTGAAGCTTTCTTT. Translation: CATSRGIRRRGLNTEAFF. Drawing the rest from reference TRBV15 and TRBJ1-1, the complete variable domain is DAMVIQNPRYQVTQFGKPVTLSCSQTLNHNVMYWYQQKSSQAPKLLFHYYDKDFNNEADTPDNFQSRRPNTSFCFLDIRSPGLGDTAMYLCATSRGIRRRGLNTEAFFGQGTRLTVV.

The V gene is TRBV9, the J gene TRBJ2-7; 10 nucleotides match TRBD2. Germline loops: CDR1 SGDLS, CDR2 YYNGEE. V lost 0 bases to trimming and J lost 3 bases; unmatched junction nucleotides: 3. This CDR3 has 15 residues. The CDR3 is CASSVGAGGHYEQYF. Written as DNA, the CDR3 is TGTGCCAGCAGCGTAGGAGCGGGGGGGCACTACGAGCAGTACTTC.

The chain carries TRBV6-6 and TRBJ2-5; D is unresolved. With 2 bases removed from V and 9 bases from J, the gap between germline ends came to 16 bases. The germline V gene encodes CDR1 MNHNY and CDR2 SVGAGI (reference sequence). There are 14 residues in the CDR3. DNA for the CDR3: TGTGCCAGCAGTTACGAACGGGTGGGGTCGGCCCAGTACTTC. Its translation: CASSYERVGSAQYF.

The J gene is TRBJ2-1, the V gene TRBV13, with 7 bases matching TRBD2. Germline CDR1 PRHDT, CDR2 FYEKMQ (reference sequence). This CDR3 is 14 amino acids long. V trimming: 3 bases; J trimming: 8 bases; junction bases outside the gene matches: 7. CDR3 residues: CASSLGGGSHEQFF. CDR3 in DNA: TGTGCCAGCAGCTTGGGCGGGGGTAGCCATGAGCAGTTCTTC.

The rearrangement uses TRBV25-1 and TRBJ1-2, with TRBD1 identical over 7 bases. The CDR3 is 14 amino acids. J was trimmed by 6 bases and V by 4 bases; bases with no gene match: 8. Germline CDR1 is MGHDK and CDR2 is SYGVNS. This CDR3 is CASSGTGAFDGYTF. CDR3 bases: TGTGCCAGCAGTGGAACAGGGGCGTTCGATGGCTACACCTTC.

The chain combines TRBV2 with TRBJ1-4; possibly TRBD1 for D (5 bases). This CDR3 spans 14 amino acids. Germline CDR1 and CDR2: SNHLY and FYNNEI. V was trimmed by 8 bases and J by 1 base, leaving 11 bases between them. CDR3 sequence reads: CASGKGITNEKLFF. The CDR3 DNA follows: TGTGCCAGCGGCAAGGGGATAACTAATGAAAAACTGTTTTTT.

This clone was recorded only once. This chain joins TRBV6-5 and TRBJ1-2; 9 nucleotides line up with TRBD1. The ends lost 4 bases at V and 8 bases at J; junction bases unmatched: 8. The CDR3 length is 14 residues. CDR1 and CDR2 (germline): MNHEY, SVGAGI. The CDR3 sequence is CASSLSGQGDGYTF. The CDR3 DNA follows: TGTGCCAGCAGTTTATCGGGACAGGGAGACGGCTACACCTTC.

The chain links TRBV7-2 to TRBJ2-5; the match to TRBD2 covers 11 bases. Germline loops: CDR1 SGHTA, CDR2 FQGNSA. The trim removed 0 bases at V and 2 bases at J, leaving 14 bases unmatched. The CDR3 length is 20 residues. This CDR3 is CASSLARSFLLAGVQETQYF. The CDR3, as DNA: TGTGCCAGCAGCTTAGCGCGGAGCTTCTTACTAGCGGGGGTACAAGAGACCCAGTACTTC.

The V gene is TRBV15, the J gene TRBJ1-5, with 7 nucleotides matching TRBD1. V shed 2 bases, J shed 7 bases, and the junction held 2 bases outside the gene matches. This CDR3 has 13 residues. Germline CDR1 LNHNV, CDR2 YYDKDF (reference sequence). CDR3 nucleotides: TGTGCCACCAGCAGAAACAGGGGACAGCCCCAGCATTTT. Encoded protein: CATSRNRGQPQHF.

The chain carries TRBV5-1 and TRBJ1-1, with D hard to call. The CDR3 length is 14 residues. V dropped 2 bases and J dropped 0 bases, with 8 bases sitting between them. Germline assignment: CDR1 SGHRS and CDR2 YFSETQ. The CDR3 loop reads CASSLQPLNTEAFF. The CDR3 coding sequence is TGCGCCAGCAGCTTACAACCCTTGAACACTGAAGCTTTCTTT.

The chain couples TRBV2 to TRBJ1-4; D gene uncertain. V dropped 3 bases and J dropped 10 bases, with 15 bases sitting between them. The germline gives CDR1 SNHLY, CDR2 FYNNEI. The CDR3 runs 14 residues. The DNA of the CDR3 is TGTGCCAGCAGTGATATCATATCATCGGGAAAACTGTTTTTT. As protein: CASSDIISSGKLFF.

In this sample, this clone turned up a few times. This chain links TRBV14 with TRBJ2-2; possibly TRBD2 for D (6 bases). The CDR3 has 17 residues. Per germline, CDR1 SGHDN and CDR2 FVKESK. Trimming cost V 4 bases and J 0 bases, with 15 bases left between them. CDR3 sequence (DNA): TGTGCCAGCAGCCCCACAACCGGGACTTCGAACACCGGGGAGCTGTTTTTT. It codes for CASSPTTGTSNTGELFF.